The entry that follows covers one T cell receptor (beta chain) sequence. These data belong to a study of blood T cell repertoires in COVID-19. CDR1 is MNHNS and CDR2 is SASEGT in the germline V gene. The CDR3 contains 13 residues. V dropped 7 bases and J dropped 3 bases, with 12 bases sitting between them. As processed by the authors: Counts of nucleated cells, estimated from reference gene primer amplification, were obtained. The method was immunoSEQ multiplex PCR; TCRdb's version includes in-frame clones alone and lacks a portion of them. V, J and clone size are taken as reported in that table, and D and trimming were inferred from the DNA itself. The sample carries around 270,000 clones, around 89% recorded once.

The origin of this receptor is a man in his forties with acute or convalescent COVID-19. The rearrangement joins TRBV6-1 to TRBJ1-2, with D uncertain. Sequencing input: peripheral blood. The CDR3 loop is CASKLDAYYGYTF. In DNA, the CDR3 is TGTGCCAGCAAACTAGACGCTTACTATGGCTACACCTTC.